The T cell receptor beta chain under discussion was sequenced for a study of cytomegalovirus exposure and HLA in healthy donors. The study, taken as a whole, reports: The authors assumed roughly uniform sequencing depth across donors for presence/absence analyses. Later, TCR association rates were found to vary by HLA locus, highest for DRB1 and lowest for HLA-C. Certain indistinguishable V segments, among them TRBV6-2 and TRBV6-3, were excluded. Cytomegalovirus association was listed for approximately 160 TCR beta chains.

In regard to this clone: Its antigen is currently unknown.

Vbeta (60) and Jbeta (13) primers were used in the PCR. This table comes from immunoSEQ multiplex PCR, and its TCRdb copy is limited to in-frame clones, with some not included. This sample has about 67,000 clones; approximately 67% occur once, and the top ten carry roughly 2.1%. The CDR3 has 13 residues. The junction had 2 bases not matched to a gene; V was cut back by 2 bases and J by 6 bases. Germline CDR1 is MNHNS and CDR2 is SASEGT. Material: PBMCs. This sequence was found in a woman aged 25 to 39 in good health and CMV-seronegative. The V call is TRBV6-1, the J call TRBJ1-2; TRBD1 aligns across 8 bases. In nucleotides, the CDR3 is TGTGCCAGCAGTGAAATACAGGGGGATGGCTACACCTTC. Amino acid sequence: CASSEIQGDGYTF.